This T cell receptor (beta chain) comes out of a study of response to subunit inactivated influenza vaccine. Study-level points and caveats: Each seasonal flu vaccination may recruit only limited new T cells, authors suggested.

TCRdb recomputed calls from the RT-PCR reads with MiXCR, one row per CDR3 protein. The sample gives roughly 710,000 distinct CDR3 sequences, less than 15% of which show up once; roughly 7.6% is in the top ten. Germline CDR1 and CDR2: SGHRS and YFSETQ. The CDR3 extends over 15 amino acids. Deletions cut 1 base from V and 4 bases from J, with 14 bases between. This clonotype showed up just a few times. Its antigen is unidentified. This chain joins TRBV5-1 and TRBJ1-1, with D tentatively TRBD1 (6 bases). The TCR was taken from a man over 45 who received an inactivated influenza vaccine. The material was PBMCs from blood, obtained 14 days before vaccination. CDR3 in DNA: TGCGCCAGCAGCTTGACCACGACAGGATTCACTGAAGCTTTCTTT. It translates to CASSLTTTGFTEAFF.